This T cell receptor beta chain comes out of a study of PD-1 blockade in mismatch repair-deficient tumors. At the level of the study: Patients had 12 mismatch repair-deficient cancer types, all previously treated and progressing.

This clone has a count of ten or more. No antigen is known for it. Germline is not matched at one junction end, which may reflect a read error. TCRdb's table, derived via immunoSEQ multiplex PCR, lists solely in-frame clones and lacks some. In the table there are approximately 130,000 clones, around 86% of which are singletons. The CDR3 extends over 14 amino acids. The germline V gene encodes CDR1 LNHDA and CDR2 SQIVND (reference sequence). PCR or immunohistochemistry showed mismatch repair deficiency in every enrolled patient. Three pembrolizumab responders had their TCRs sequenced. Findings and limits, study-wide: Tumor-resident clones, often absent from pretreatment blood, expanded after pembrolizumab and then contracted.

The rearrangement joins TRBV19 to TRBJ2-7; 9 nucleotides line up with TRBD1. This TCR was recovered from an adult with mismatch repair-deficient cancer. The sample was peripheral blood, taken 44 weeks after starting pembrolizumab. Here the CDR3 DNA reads TGTGCCAGTAGCTATGGGACAGGGTCCTCCGAGCAGTACTTC. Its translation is CASSYGTGSSEQYF.